The 23 T cell receptor beta chains given below trace back to one sample, sequenced in a study of blood T cell repertoires in COVID-19. The table came from immunoSEQ multiplex PCR; TCRdb's copy has only in-frame clones and leaves some out. The table lists some 210,000 clones, around 80% of them singletons. The sequencing sample was made of peripheral blood. The receptors shown here come from a middle-aged woman with acute or convalescent COVID-19.

The chain combines TRBV27 with TRBJ1-1; TRBD1 is a possible D gene (5 bases). The V and J ends lost 3 bases and 6 bases respectively, with 8 bases between them. The CDR3 length is 12 residues. CDR1 MNHEY and CDR2 SMNVEV come from the germline V gene (reference sequence). The CDR3 DNA sequence: TGTGCCAGCAGTTTGGGGGGTGCTGAAGCTTTCTTT. Amino acids: CASSLGGAEAFF.

J is TRBJ2-7 and V is TRBV6-2 or TRBV6-3; TRBD2 agrees at 8 bases. Germline trimming cut 6 bases from V and 5 bases from J; bases unmatched to any gene: 21. This CDR3 comprises 18 residues. Germline V gene data show CDR1 as MNHEY and CDR2 as SVGEGT. In DNA form, the CDR3 reads TGTGCCAGCAGCCCCGGCATTGTAATAAGCGGGAGTACCCACGAGCAGTACTTC. Protein sequence: CASSPGIVISGSTHEQYF.

V and J are TRBV5-1 and TRBJ1-2, with D possibly matching TRBD1 (6 bases). Trimming took off 4 bases at V and 8 bases at J, with 12 bases between the two ends. Germline CDR1 and CDR2: SGHRS and YFSETQ. The CDR3 has 12 residues. CDR3 region: CASSPGDKGYTF. CDR3 in DNA: TGCGCCAGCAGCCCAGGGGACAAAGGCTACACCTTC.

This chain uses TRBV5-1 with TRBJ1-1, with TRBD1 matching 7 bases. CDR3 length: 13 residues. After removal of 4 bases from V and 4 bases from J, the junction contained 4 bases not matched to a gene. Germline V gene sequence: CDR1 SGHRS, CDR2 YFSETQ. The CDR3 nucleotides are TGCGCCAGCAGCCCGACAGGGTCCACTGAAGCTTTCTTT. Translated: CASSPTGSTEAFF.

This chain links TRBV18 with TRBJ2-3; the match to TRBD1 covers 7 bases. The CDR3 runs 14 residues. Germline CDR1 KGHSH, CDR2 LQKENI. The J segment lost 1 base and the V segment lost 4 bases, leaving 2 bases of the junction unmatched. In nucleotides, the CDR3 is TGTGCCAGCTCACAAGACAGGGGCACAGATACGCAGTATTTT. Its protein is CASSQDRGTDTQYF.

The chain combines TRBV14 with TRBJ2-1, with 11 bases aligning to TRBD2. The CDR3 is 20 amino acids. Germline V CDR1 and CDR2: SGHDN, FVKESK. Trimming took 2 bases from V and 7 from J; bases not matched to a gene: 19. CDR3 residues: CASSQNPSLAGGRGPNEQFF. The CDR3 DNA is TGTGCCAGCAGCCAAAACCCTTCCCTAGCGGGAGGCCGGGGCCCAAATGAGCAGTTCTTC.

This clone appeared once. V and J are TRBV10-3 and TRBJ1-5; D ambiguous. This CDR3 has 15 residues. V was cut by 2 bases and J by 0 bases, with 8 bases left in between. CDR1 is ENHRY and CDR2 is SYGVKD in the germline V gene. CDR3 DNA sequence: TGTGCCATCAGTGAGGGGCGCGATAGCAATCAGCCCCAGCATTTT. This codes for CAISEGRDSNQPQHF.

The CDR3, as DNA: TGCGCCAGCAGCCAAGATTCATCGGGACAGGGCATCTACGAGCAGTACTTC. Translation gives CASSQDSSGQGIYEQYF. The rearrangement uses TRBV4-1 and TRBJ2-7; 9 nucleotides match TRBD1. The germline V gene encodes CDR1 MGHRA and CDR2 YSYEKL. The CDR3 is 17 amino acids. V gave up 0 bases and J gave up 3 bases; unmatched junction bases: 9.

The chain employs TRBV19 and TRBJ2-7; TRBD1 matches 7 bases. V lost 5 bases and J lost 1; bases outside the gene matches: 5. Germline CDR1 reads LNHDA; CDR2 reads SQIVND (reference sequence). The CDR3 has 14 residues. The CDR3 coding sequence is TGTGCCAGTAGTCTGACAGGGCGGTCCTACGAGCAGTACTTC. Its translation: CASSLTGRSYEQYF.

The rearrangement joins TRBV6-5 to TRBJ2-5; TRBD2 is a possible D gene (5 bases). Trimming removed 6 bases at V and 5 bases at J, with 10 bases between. Germline V CDR1 and CDR2: MNHEY, SVGAGI. The CDR3 covers 12 residues. This CDR3 is CASSLRVETQYF. For the CDR3, the DNA is TGTGCCAGCAGCCTGCGGGTGGAGACCCAGTACTTC.

The rearrangement joins TRBV7-8 to TRBJ2-7; D not resolved. The CDR3 spans 13 residues. CDR1 SGHVS and CDR2 FQNEAQ come from the germline V gene. V was shortened by 5 bases and J by 1 base, with 9 bases between the two germline ends. CDR3 bases: TGTGCCAGCAGCCCGTCCAGATCCTACGAGCAGTACTTC. Translated, it gives CASSPSRSYEQYF.

This rearrangement joins TRBV11-3 to TRBJ2-2, with D maybe TRBD1 (6 bases). V lost 0 bases to trimming and J lost 5 bases, with 7 bases between them. Germline lookup yields CDR1 SGHNT and CDR2 YENEEA. This CDR3 is built from 14 residues. This chain's CDR3 is CASSLERGTGELFF. The CDR3 region has the DNA TGTGCCAGCAGCTTAGAGAGGGGGACCGGGGAGCTGTTTTTT.

This chain links TRBV5-1 with TRBJ2-7; 10 bases map to TRBD2. CDR1 and CDR2 from the germline V gene are SGHRS and YFSETQ. This CDR3 has 14 residues. J was trimmed by 2 bases and V by 3 bases; bases with no gene match: 2. The chain's CDR3 is CASSWTSGTYEQYF. CDR3 bases: TGCGCCAGCAGCTGGACTAGCGGTACCTACGAGCAGTACTTC.

The chain couples TRBV5-4 to TRBJ2-7, with TRBD1 matching 10 bases. CDR1 SGHNT and CDR2 YYREEE come from the germline V gene (reference sequence). V was pared by 2 bases and J by 6 bases, with 8 bases of the junction left unmatched. This CDR3 region has 15 residues. In nucleotides, the CDR3 is TGTGCCAGCAGCTTAGGGACAGGGGTCCCCTCCGAGCAGTACTTC. Translating it yields CASSLGTGVPSEQYF.

This rearrangement joins TRBV5-5 to TRBJ1-3, with 7 positions matching TRBD1. V was pared by 0 bases and J by 0 bases, with 3 bases of the junction left unmatched. The CDR3 covers 16 residues. CDR1 and CDR2 from the germline V gene are SGHKS and YYEKEE (reference sequence). CDR3 sequence: CASSLGDRDSGNTIYF. For the CDR3, the DNA is TGTGCCAGCAGCTTGGGGGACAGAGACTCTGGAAACACCATATATTTT.

J is TRBJ2-7 and V is TRBV7-2; D is possibly TRBD1 (6 bases). CDR1 SGHTA and CDR2 FQGNSA come from the germline V gene. CDR3 size: 17 residues. V gave up 1 base and J gave up 0 bases, with 16 bases separating them. The CDR3 coding sequence is TGTGCCAGCAGCTTAGGTATCAGGGGCGAGAGCTCCTACGAGCAGTACTTC. It yields the protein CASSLGIRGESSYEQYF.

V and J are TRBV7-8 and TRBJ2-2, with a tentative D call TRBD1 (6 bases). The germline V and J ends were trimmed by 5 bases and 0 bases, with 16 bases remaining between them. The germline CDR1 and CDR2 sequences are SGHVS and FQNEAQ. CDR3 size: 17 residues. CDR3 sequence: CASSLKQGSANTGELFF. In DNA, the CDR3 is TGTGCCAGCAGCCTTAAACAGGGTAGTGCGAACACCGGGGAGCTGTTTTTT.

The J gene is TRBJ2-3, the V gene TRBV4-1; tentative D call: TRBD1 (6 bases). This CDR3 contains 13 residues. Germline V gives CDR1 MGHRA, CDR2 YSYEKL. Trimming removed 1 base from V and 4 bases from J, with 6 bases in between. The CDR3 DNA is TGCGCCAGCAGCCAAGGACAGGCAGATACGCAGTATTTT. It encodes CASSQGQADTQYF.

The chain has TRBV9 and TRBJ1-1; D unresolved. Trimming removed 0 bases from V and 0 bases from J, with 6 bases in between. The CDR3 contains 14 residues. Germline-derived CDR1 and CDR2 are SGDLS and YYNGEE. This CDR3 is CASSVVGLNTEAFF. CDR3 DNA: TGTGCCAGCAGCGTAGTCGGGTTGAACACTGAAGCTTTCTTT.

By its share, this clone is medium-sized. The chain uses TRBV6-5 and TRBJ2-1; D is perhaps TRBD2 (6 bases). Germline V gives CDR1 MNHEY, CDR2 SVGAGI. This CDR3 has 13 amino acids. The V gene lost 0 bases and the J gene lost 7 bases, with 7 bases spanning the gap. The CDR3 loop is CASSYSAGNEQFF. Written as DNA, the CDR3 is TGTGCCAGCAGTTACTCGGCGGGGAATGAGCAGTTCTTC.

With regard to this clone: Other DNA sequences in this specimen translate into the identical CDR3. The chain carries TRBV5-1 and TRBJ2-3, with D possibly being TRBD2 (5 bases). Germline V gives CDR1 SGHRS, CDR2 YFSETQ. V was cut by 3 bases and J by 6 bases, with 5 bases left in between. The CDR3 contains 11 residues. CDR3 in amino acids: CASSSGDTQYF. In DNA form, the CDR3 reads TGCGCCAGCAGCTCGGGGGATACGCAGTATTTT. Full variable domain (remainder filled in from reference TRBV5-1 and TRBJ2-3): KAGVTQTPRYLIKTRGQQVTLSCSPISGHRSVSWYQQTPGQGLQFLFEYFSETQRNKGNFPGRFSGRQFSNSRSEMNVSTLELGDSALYLCASSSGDTQYFGPGTRLTVL.

The chain has TRBV2 and TRBJ1-1; 7 bases align to TRBD1. The CDR3 is made up of 14 amino acids. From germline, CDR1 is SNHLY and CDR2 FYNNEI. With 1 base clipped from V and 10 bases from J, the junction kept 9 bases outside the gene matches. The CDR3 loop is CASSEGRFRGIAFF. As DNA, the CDR3 is TGTGCCAGCAGTGAAGGGCGTTTCAGGGGGATAGCTTTCTTT.

The chain joins TRBV11-2 to TRBJ2-1; 11 bases align to TRBD2. J lost 4 bases, V lost 1 base, and 0 bases had no gene match. The germline V gene has CDR1 SGHAT and CDR2 FQNNGV. This CDR3 is 15 amino acids long. For the CDR3, the DNA is TGTGCCAGCAGCTTAGCTAGCGGGAGGTACAATGAGCAGTTCTTC. Translation: CASSLASGRYNEQFF.